Listed below are T cell receptor beta chains from one sample, sequenced in a study of low-dose radiotherapy and immunotherapy resistance in tumors. One entry per CDR3 protein results from TCRdb running MiXCR on the reads. The sample carries about 82,000 distinct CDR3 sequences, approximately 20% recorded once. This specimen consisted of PBMCs, obtained before treatment. All receptors come from a male donor with prostate cancer. The conserved cysteine and the conserved F or W are not part of the CDR3 here. Some rows mark clone size as missing; the rest say once, few, many or name a class of expanded clone.

SARDLAGNQPQH TRBJ1-5 many TRBV20-1 12
SAINGNTIY TRBJ1-3 many TRBV20-1 9
ASSPGGQGGYGTEAF TRBJ1-1 many TRBV5-4 15
ASNQDVSTDTQY TRBJ2-3 many TRBV2 12
ASSLGPPGRGVSYEQY TRBJ2-7 many TRBV7-2 16
ASSQDGGSGAQETQY TRBJ2-5 many TRBV4-3 15
ASSPGWSSYNEQF TRBJ2-1 NA TRBV3-1 13
ATSDYGVRTDQETQY TRBJ2-5 many TRBV24-1 15
ASKGPISGANVLT TRBJ2-6 few TRBV2 13
ASSYQYSYNEQF TRBJ2-1 many TRBV11-1 12
ASSRGGDTGELF TRBJ2-2 many TRBV11-2 12
ASRLQEGGYEQY TRBJ2-7 many TRBV28 12
ASSSRGNEQF TRBJ2-1 many TRBV12-3/TRBV12-4 10
SVESGQGSKNIQY TRBJ2-4 many TRBV29-1 13
ASSFTTGTSGDNEQF TRBJ2-1 many TRBV5-6 15
ASSPSGLAGVEQY TRBJ2-3 NA TRBV27 13
ASSEPFKETQY TRBJ2-5 many TRBV2 11
ATSRTPGQQDNEQF TRBJ2-1 many TRBV15 14
ASSSLLRTGRTDTQY TRBJ2-3 NA TRBV28 15
ASSLNPGQGPYEQY TRBJ2-7 many TRBV7-9 14
ASSLGTGGYGYT TRBJ1-2 few TRBV13 12
ASSAGANVLT TRBJ2-6 many TRBV2 10
ASSIGPGAPRLKTQY TRBJ2-5 many TRBV19 15
SVRGVDTQY TRBJ2-3 NA TRBV29-1 9
ASSQGINTEAF TRBJ1-1 many TRBV11-3 11
ASSFGGPPYNEQF TRBJ2-1 NA TRBV12-3/TRBV12-4 13
ASSETDTNYGYT TRBJ1-2 NA TRBV6-1 12
SARDMEVLAKNIQY TRBJ2-4 many TRBV20-1 14
ASSLDRADSGANVLT TRBJ2-6 many TRBV5-1 15
ASSSGRVLFEQY TRBJ2-7 many TRBV28 12
ASSPGQVSGEQY TRBJ2-7 many TRBV7-9 12
ASSLNGWQPQH TRBJ1-5 many TRBV27 11
ASTPLETGELF TRBJ2-2 many TRBV2 11
ASTGKPGQLVSGANVLT TRBJ2-6 many TRBV19 17
ASSLAQLGEQY TRBJ2-7 many TRBV5-1 11
ASSYGEGGNEQF TRBJ2-1 many TRBV6-2/TRBV6-3 12
ASSGPGTTQETQY TRBJ2-5 many TRBV5-1 13
ASSVGGQGANEQF TRBJ2-1 many TRBV9 13
ASSYAGTDNTGELF TRBJ2-2 many TRBV3-1 14
ASSLASEQF TRBJ2-1 many TRBV7-2 9
ASSSVGTDTQY TRBJ2-3 few TRBV5-6 11
ASSLIFGDRAPTEAF TRBJ1-1 many TRBV12-3/TRBV12-4 15
ASSATTSPDTQY TRBJ2-3 many TRBV6-2/TRBV6-3 12
AWSPLDLVTGELF TRBJ2-2 few TRBV30 13
SVGGGGTGELF TRBJ2-2 many TRBV29-1 11
ASSLAGGSSPLH TRBJ1-6 many TRBV5-8 12